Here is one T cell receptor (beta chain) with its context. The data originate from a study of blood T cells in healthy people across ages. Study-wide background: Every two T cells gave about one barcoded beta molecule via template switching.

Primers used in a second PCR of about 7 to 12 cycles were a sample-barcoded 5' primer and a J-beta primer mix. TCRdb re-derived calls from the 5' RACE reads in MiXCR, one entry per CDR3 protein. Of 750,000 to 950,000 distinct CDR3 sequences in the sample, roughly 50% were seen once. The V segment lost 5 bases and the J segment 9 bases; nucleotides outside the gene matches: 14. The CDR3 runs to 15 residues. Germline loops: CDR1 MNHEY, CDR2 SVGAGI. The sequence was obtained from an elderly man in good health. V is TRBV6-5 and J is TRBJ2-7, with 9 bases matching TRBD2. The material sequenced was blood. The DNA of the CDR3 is TGTGCCAGCAGTACCTTGGCGGGAGGGCCTTGGGTGCAGTACTTC. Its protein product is CASSTLAGGPWVQYF.